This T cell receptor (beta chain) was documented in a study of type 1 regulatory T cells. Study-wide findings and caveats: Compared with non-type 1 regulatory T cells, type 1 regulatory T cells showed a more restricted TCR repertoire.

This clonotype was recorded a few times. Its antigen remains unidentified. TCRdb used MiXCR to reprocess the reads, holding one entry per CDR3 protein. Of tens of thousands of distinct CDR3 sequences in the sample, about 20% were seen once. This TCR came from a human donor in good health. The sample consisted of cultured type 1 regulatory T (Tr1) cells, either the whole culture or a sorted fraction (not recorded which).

CDR3 nucleotide sequence: TGCAGCGTTGGACAAGGACTGAACATTCAGTACTTC. Translated, it gives CSVGQGLNIQYF. V and J are TRBV29-1 and TRBJ2-4; D may be TRBD2 (5 bases). The length of the CDR3 is 12 residues. CDR1 SQVTM and CDR2 ANQGSEA come from the germline V gene. V was shortened by 4 bases and J by 7 bases, with 11 bases between the two germline ends.